This TCR beta chain was obtained from a study of siplizumab effects on memory and regulatory T cells. Whole-study results and caveats: The authors did not confirm suppressive function in proliferating Tregs from siplizumab cultures. Some alloreactive sequences were traceable to unstimulated CD4+ memory cells, and siplizumab significantly reduced them. Both greater diversity than memory cells and a major contribution to the alloresponse seemed to characterize naive T cells.

J gave up 1 base and V 2 bases, and 4 bases lay outside the gene matches. Germline V gives CDR1 SEHNR, CDR2 FQNEAQ (reference sequence). This CDR3 spans 15 amino acids. With regard to this clone: The antigen remains unidentified.

The protocol was immunoSEQ multiplex PCR, while the TCRdb copy is restricted to in-frame clones and leaves out a portion. This repertoire shows around 61,000 clones, around 97% found once; its top ten account for roughly 0.99%. The TCR originated in a human donor in good health. Sequencing was performed on naive CD8+ T cells sorted from blood. V is TRBV7-9 and J is TRBJ2-7, with 8 bases fitting TRBD1. In nucleotides, the CDR3 is TGTGCCAGCAGCTTAAAGGACAGGGCTTCCTACGAGCAGTACTTC. This encodes CASSLKDRASYEQYF.